This entry lists 20 T cell receptor beta chains sequenced from one sample in a study of beta chain features in type 1 diabetes (dated by TCRdb to the late 2010s). Library preparation used the immunoSEQ multiplex PCR assay. The entire isolated RNA was reverse transcribed using the High Capacity cDNA Reverse Transcription Kit, and thus expressed TCRB transcripts were sequenced. Drawn from immuneACCESS, this table holds only the in-frame rearrangements with V and J called that TCRdb kept. Clones are partly lost; checked studies trace under half to an unresolved V gene and leave the rest unexplained. The sample records hundreds of thousands of clones, 10% to 15% of which are singletons. The ten largest account for 0.017% of the sample. Sequenced: naive CD4+ T cells from blood. The sample's cell subset or site label, in plain terms: true naive CD4+ T cells. The receptors shown here come from a young man in good health.

The chain uses TRBV4-2 and TRBJ1-1; perhaps TRBD1 as D (6 bases). The CDR3 length is 15 residues. V was shortened by 0 bases and J by 3 bases, with 11 bases between the two germline ends. Germline-derived CDR1 and CDR2 are LGHNA and YNFKEQ. The CDR3 spells CASSQDTRGYTEAFF. DNA of the CDR3: TGTGCCAGCAGCCAAGATACCAGGGGTTACACTGAAGCTTTCTTT.

Only a few counts were recorded for this clone. The chain joins TRBV11-3 to TRBJ2-1; D perhaps matches TRBD2 (6 bases). The germline V and J ends were trimmed by 5 bases and 4 bases, with 18 bases remaining between them. Germline CDR1 is SGHNT and CDR2 is YENEEA. This CDR3 has 16 residues. CDR3 region: CASSGGGLTFYNEQFF. The CDR3 nucleotides read TGTGCCAGCAGCGGAGGAGGGTTGACCTTTTACAATGAGCAGTTCTTC.

This clone has a handful of counts. The J gene is TRBJ2-2, the V gene TRBV7-3; 8 nucleotides line up with TRBD1. CDR1 and CDR2 (germline): SGHTA, FQGTGA. The CDR3 loop spans 16 amino acids. Trimming took 5 bases from V and 3 from J; bases not matched to a gene: 8. The CDR3 DNA sequence: TGTGCCAGCAGCCCGACAGGGGACCCAGACACCGGGGAGCTGTTTTTT. This codes for CASSPTGDPDTGELFF.

The J gene is TRBJ2-2, the V gene TRBV30; no definite D call. The V gene's germline CDR1 is GTSNPN and CDR2 SVGIG (reference sequence). V gave up 2 bases and J gave up 6 bases, with 7 bases separating them. The CDR3 spans 12 residues. CDR3 region: CAWSTSAGELFF. The CDR3 DNA follows: TGTGCCTGGAGTACAAGTGCCGGGGAGCTGTTTTTT.

The J gene is TRBJ2-4, the V gene TRBV28; D call uncertain. Germline V gives CDR1 MDHEN, CDR2 SYDVKM. The CDR3 has 11 amino acids. V lost 11 bases and J 5 bases, leaving 10 bases between the germline ends. The CDR3 DNA sequence: TGTGCCCCTCCTTGGCAAAACATTCAGTACTTC. Protein product: CAPPWQNIQYF.

Only a few counts were recorded for this clone. The chain carries TRBV28 and TRBJ1-5; D is ambiguous. This CDR3 contains 16 residues. Trimming stripped 2 bases from V and 2 bases from J, with 13 bases between. Germline V gives CDR1 MDHEN, CDR2 SYDVKM. This chain's CDR3 is CASSLALGVGNQPQHF. The CDR3 DNA sequence: TGTGCCAGCAGTTTAGCTCTAGGCGTTGGCAATCAGCCCCAGCATTTT.

The rearrangement links TRBV28 to TRBJ2-7, with D possibly TRBD2 on 5 matching bases. V shed 6 bases and J shed 3 bases, with 9 bases lying between them. Per the germline V gene, CDR1 is MDHEN and CDR2 is SYDVKM. This CDR3 is 12 amino acids long. CDR3 sequence (DNA): TGTGCCAGCAGGCGGACTGGCTACGAGCAGTACTTC. Translated, it gives CASRRTGYEQYF. Full variable domain (missing parts from reference TRBV28 and TRBJ2-7): DVKVTQSSRYLVKRTGEKVFLECVQDMDHENMFWYRQDPGLGLRLIYFSYDVKMKEKGDIPEGYSVSREKKERFSLILESASTNQTSMYLCASRRTGYEQYFGPGTRLTVT.

The rearrangement joins TRBV6-5 to TRBJ2-5; 8 bases are a match to TRBD1. Germline V CDR1 and CDR2: MNHEY, SVGAGI. J was trimmed by 3 bases and V by 0 bases; bases with no gene match: 0. The CDR3 extends over 14 amino acids. DNA for the CDR3: TGTGCCAGCAGTTACTCGACAGGGGAAGAGACCCAGTACTTC. This translates into CASSYSTGEETQYF.

The J gene is TRBJ2-1, the V gene TRBV7-2, with 7 bases matching TRBD2. The CDR3 consists of 15 residues. Germline lookup yields CDR1 SGHTA and CDR2 FQGNSA. V trimming: 3 bases; J trimming: 2 bases; junction bases outside the gene matches: 4. CDR3 in amino acids: CASSLSGNTYNEQFF. In nucleotides, the CDR3 is TGTGCCAGCAGCTTGAGCGGGAACACCTACAATGAGCAGTTCTTC.

The rearrangement joins TRBV18 to TRBJ2-7; possibly TRBD2 for D (6 bases). The V gene's germline CDR1 is KGHSH and CDR2 LQKENI. The CDR3 consists of 13 residues. V lost 8 bases to trimming and J lost 0 bases, with 11 bases between them. For the CDR3, the DNA is TGTGCCAGCGGCCGGGACTCCTCCTACGAGCAGTACTTC. Amino acids: CASGRDSSYEQYF.

The chain joins TRBV4-2 to TRBJ2-2; 11 nucleotides agree with TRBD2. The CDR3 extends over 17 amino acids. Germline-derived CDR1 and CDR2 are LGHNA and YNFKEQ. The V segment lost 0 bases and the J segment 1 base; nucleotides outside the gene matches: 1. This chain's CDR3 is CASSQDGLAGNTGELFF. Here the CDR3 DNA reads TGTGCCAGCAGCCAAGATGGACTAGCGGGGAACACCGGGGAGCTGTTTTTT.

The gene calls are TRBV7-3 and TRBJ2-3, with 7 bases matching TRBD1. The CDR3 has 13 residues. The ends lost 7 bases at V and 3 bases at J; junction bases unmatched: 4. Germline-derived CDR1 and CDR2 are SGHTA and FQGTGA. In nucleotides, the CDR3 is TGTGCCAGCAAAAAACAGGGGACAGATACGCAGTATTTT. Its protein is CASKKQGTDTQYF.

Here the CDR3 DNA reads TGTGCCAGCTCACCAACAGGGTCAGGGTATGATGGCTACACCTTC. This encodes CASSPTGSGYDGYTF. V and J are TRBV18 and TRBJ1-2; possibly TRBD1 for D (6 bases). Germline CDR1 and CDR2: KGHSH and LQKENI. Trimming pared 2 bases from V and 6 bases from J, leaving 16 bases between. This CDR3 comprises 15 residues.

The chain recombines TRBV7-2 with TRBJ2-7, with 8 bases lining up with TRBD2. The length of the CDR3 is 14 residues. The germline CDR1 and CDR2 sequences are SGHTA and FQGNSA. The J segment lost 6 bases and the V segment lost 5 bases, leaving 9 bases of the junction unmatched. The CDR3 is CASSPRGLVTEQYF. The CDR3 nucleotides are TGTGCCAGCAGCCCCAGGGGACTAGTAACCGAGCAGTACTTC.

The rearrangement links TRBV6-5 to TRBJ2-7; D is possibly TRBD1 (6 bases). This CDR3 has 14 residues. V was pared by 6 bases and J by 2 bases, with 14 bases between. The germline V gene has CDR1 MNHEY and CDR2 SVGAGI. CDR3 loop: CASRKSTGTYEQYF. The CDR3 DNA sequence: TGTGCCAGCAGAAAATCTACAGGGACCTACGAGCAGTACTTC.

The chain recombines TRBV28 with TRBJ2-1; 10 nucleotides agree with TRBD2. Germline V CDR1 and CDR2: MDHEN, SYDVKM. CDR3 length: 16 amino acids. J lost 0 bases, V lost 6 bases, and 5 bases had no gene match. The CDR3, as DNA: TGTGCCAGCAGAACTAGCGGGGTGAGCTCCTACAATGAGCAGTTCTTC. Its translation is CASRTSGVSSYNEQFF.

The J gene is TRBJ2-5, the V gene TRBV5-4; 7 positions match TRBD2. Germline CDR1 SGHNT, CDR2 YYREEE (reference sequence). Trimming at V came to 6 bases and at J to 4 bases, leaving 12 bases not matched to a gene. The CDR3 runs 15 residues. CDR3 nucleotide sequence: TGTGCCAGCAACCTAGGGCTAGCGGTGGGAGAGACCCAGTACTTC. It is translated as CASNLGLAVGETQYF.

This clone showed up just a few times. The rearrangement joins TRBV5-1 to TRBJ2-5; 7 bases line up with TRBD1. The CDR3 spans 16 residues. J lost 0 bases, V lost 4 bases, and 9 bases had no gene match. CDR1 is SGHRS, CDR2 YFSETQ, per germline. CDR3 sequence reads: CASSARQGSYQETQYF. CDR3 sequence (DNA): TGCGCCAGCAGCGCCCGACAGGGATCATACCAAGAGACCCAGTACTTC.

This chain connects TRBV29-1 to TRBJ1-4; TRBD1 is a possible D gene (5 bases). Trimming pared 3 bases from V and 8 bases from J, leaving 10 bases between. The germline gives CDR1 SQVTM, CDR2 ANQGSEA. This CDR3 contains 12 residues. The CDR3 DNA sequence: TGCAGCGTTGAGTCAGGGCGAGAAAAACTGTTTTTT. Translated, it gives CSVESGREKLFF.

The J gene is TRBJ2-1, the V gene TRBV19; the match to TRBD1 covers 7 bases. Unmatched junction bases numbered 10, after V lost 6 bases and J lost 5 bases. Germline CDR1 is LNHDA and CDR2 is SQIVND (reference sequence). This CDR3 comprises 15 residues. The CDR3 sequence is CASRPQGRSNNEQFF. Here the CDR3 DNA reads TGTGCCAGTAGACCACAGGGGAGAAGCAACAATGAGCAGTTCTTC.